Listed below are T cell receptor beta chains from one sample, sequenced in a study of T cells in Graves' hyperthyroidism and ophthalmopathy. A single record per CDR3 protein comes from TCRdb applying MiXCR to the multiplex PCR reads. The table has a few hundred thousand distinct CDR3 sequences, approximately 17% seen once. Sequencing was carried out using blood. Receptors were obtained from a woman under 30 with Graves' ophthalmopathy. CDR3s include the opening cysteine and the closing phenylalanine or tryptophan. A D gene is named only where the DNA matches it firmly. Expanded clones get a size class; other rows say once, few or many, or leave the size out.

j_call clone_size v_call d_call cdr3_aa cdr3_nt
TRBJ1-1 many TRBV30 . CAWGREFHTEAFF TGTGCCTGGGGACGGGAGTTCCACACTGAAGCTTTCTTT
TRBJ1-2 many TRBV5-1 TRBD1 CASSHRGEEDGYTF TGCGCCAGCAGCCACAGGGGAGAAGAGGATGGCTACACCTTC
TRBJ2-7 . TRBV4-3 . CASSQDSRDYEQYF TGCGCCAGCAGCCAAGATAGCAGGGACTACGAGCAGTACTTC
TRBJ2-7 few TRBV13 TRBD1 CASSIKFWDREGTYEQYF TGTGCCAGCAGCATCAAATTTTGGGACAGGGAAGGGACCTACGAGCAGTACTTC
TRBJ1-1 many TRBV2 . CASSEAGAGVATEAFF TGTGCCAGCAGTGAAGCTGGCGCCGGGGTAGCAACTGAAGCTTTCTTT
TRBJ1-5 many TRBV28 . CASSLLGLLDQPQHF TGTGCCAGCAGTTTATTGGGGCTCCTTGATCAGCCCCAGCATTTT
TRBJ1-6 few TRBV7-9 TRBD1 CASSSNRDRVNSPLHF TGTGCCAGCAGCTCTAACCGGGACAGGGTAAATTCACCCCTCCACTTT
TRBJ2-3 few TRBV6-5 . CASSYRPGPTDTQYF TGTGCCAGCAGTTACCGCCCAGGGCCCACAGATACGCAGTATTTT
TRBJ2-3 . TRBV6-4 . CASSERGSTDTQYF TGTGCCAGCAGTGAACGGGGTAGCACAGATACGCAGTATTTT
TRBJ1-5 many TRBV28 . CASSLTRGRDSNQPQHF TGTGCCAGCAGTTTGACTCGAGGGCGGGATAGCAATCAGCCCCAGCATTTT
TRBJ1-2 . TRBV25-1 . CASSELGGPNYGYTF TGTGCCAGCAGTGAATTAGGAGGGCCTAACTATGGCTACACCTTC
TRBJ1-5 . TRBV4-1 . CASSQGAKGPNQPQHF TGCGCCAGCAGCCAAGGGGCCAAGGGTCCCAATCAGCCCCAGCATTTT
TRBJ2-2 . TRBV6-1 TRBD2 CASRGLAGYTGELFF TGTGCCAGCAGGGGACTAGCGGGGTACACCGGGGAGCTGTTTTTT
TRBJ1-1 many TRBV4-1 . CASSQEGLRNTEAFF TGCGCCAGCAGCCAAGAAGGGTTACGGAACACTGAAGCTTTCTTT
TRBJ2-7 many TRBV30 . CAMGSYEQYF TGTGCCATGGGGAGCTACGAGCAGTACTTC
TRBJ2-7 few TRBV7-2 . CASSREAGSSNEQYF TGTGCCAGCAGCCGAGAGGCGGGTTCGTCGAACGAGCAGTACTTC
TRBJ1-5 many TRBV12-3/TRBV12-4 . CASSSVREVNQPQHF TGTGCCAGCAGTAGTGTCAGGGAAGTAAATCAGCCCCAGCATTTT
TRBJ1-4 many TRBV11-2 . CASSLRGQLNEKLFF TGTGCCAGCAGCTTGCGCGGTCAGTTAAATGAAAAACTGTTTTTT
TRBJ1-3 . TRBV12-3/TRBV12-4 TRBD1 CASSSPQDRGNTIYF TGTGCCAGCAGTTCGCCCCAGGACAGGGGAAACACCATATATTTT
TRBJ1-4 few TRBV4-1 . CASSQDMAAEKLFF TGCGCCAGCAGCCAAGATATGGCCGCTGAAAAACTGTTTTTT
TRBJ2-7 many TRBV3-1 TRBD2 CASSPRLAGLYEQYF TGTGCCAGCAGCCCAAGACTAGCGGGACTGTACGAGCAGTACTTC
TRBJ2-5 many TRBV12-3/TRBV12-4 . CASMGLPQETQYF TGTGCCAGCATGGGGCTACCCCAAGAGACCCAGTACTTC
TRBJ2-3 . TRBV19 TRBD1 CASSILGTGGTDTQYF TGTGCCAGTAGTATTTTAGGAACAGGGGGCACAGATACGCAGTATTTT
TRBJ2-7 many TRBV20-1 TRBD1 CSAKGTARRSEQYF TGCAGTGCTAAGGGGACAGCCCGTAGGAGTGAGCAGTACTTC
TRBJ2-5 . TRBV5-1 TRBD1 CAMHRDRGLVGRQETQYF TGCGCCATGCACCGGGACAGGGGGTTGGTCGGCCGGCAAGAGACCCAGTACTTC
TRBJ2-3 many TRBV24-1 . CATSDAGTPPLGTQYF TGTGCCACCAGTGACGCCGGGACGCCTCCCTTGGGTACGCAGTATTTT
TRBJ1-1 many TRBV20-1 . CSARDSRALEAFF TGCAGTGCTAGGGACAGCAGGGCCCTGGAAGCTTTCTTT
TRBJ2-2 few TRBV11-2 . CATAGIRGRNTGELFF TGTGCCACCGCGGGAATAAGAGGGAGGAACACCGGGGAGCTGTTTTTT
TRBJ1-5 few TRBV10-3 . CAISEYADQPQHF TGTGCCATCAGTGAGTACGCGGATCAGCCCCAGCATTTT
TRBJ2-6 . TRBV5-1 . CASSLRVNAGANVLTF TGCGCCAGCAGCTTGAGGGTTAATGCCGGGGCCAACGTCCTGACTTTC
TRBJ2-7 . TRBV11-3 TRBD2 CASSYLGGNDREQYF TGTGCCAGCAGCTACCTCGGGGGGAACGATCGCGAGCAGTACTTC
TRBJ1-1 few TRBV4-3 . CASSQDLRGNTEAFF TGCGCCAGCAGCCAAGATCTGCGAGGGAACACTGAAGCTTTCTTT
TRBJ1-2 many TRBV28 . CASSLTDYGYTF TGTGCCAGCAGCTTAACGGACTATGGCTACACCTTC
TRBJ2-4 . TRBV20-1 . CSARSGLGDAENIQYF TGCAGTGCTAGAAGTGGTTTGGGGGACGCCGAAAACATTCAGTACTTC
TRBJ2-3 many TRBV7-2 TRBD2 CASSDVGLAGGGTQYF TGTGCCAGCAGCGACGTGGGGCTAGCGGGAGGGGGTACGCAGTATTTT
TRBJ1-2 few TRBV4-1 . CASSQDTTRGYGYTF TGCGCCAGCAGCCAGGACACCACGAGAGGCTATGGCTACACCTTC
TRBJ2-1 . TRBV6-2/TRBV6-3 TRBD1 CASSDSGTGANEQFF TGTGCCAGCAGCGATTCCGGGACAGGGGCCAATGAGCAGTTCTTC
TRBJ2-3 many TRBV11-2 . CASRSLGAGTDTQYF TGTGCCAGCAGGTCCCTAGGGGCGGGTACAGATACGCAGTATTTT
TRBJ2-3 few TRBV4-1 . CASSLPQGTQYF TGCGCCAGCAGCCTCCCGCAGGGTACGCAGTATTTT
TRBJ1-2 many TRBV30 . CAAGGTPGANYGYTF TGTGCGGCGGGGGGGACTCCAGGGGCTAACTATGGCTACACCTTC
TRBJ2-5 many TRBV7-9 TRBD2 CASSPIAGGETQYF TGTGCCAGCAGTCCAATAGCGGGAGGAGAGACCCAGTACTTC
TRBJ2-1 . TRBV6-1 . CASRLGSTDNEQFF TGTGCCAGCAGGCTAGGGTCTACAGACAATGAGCAGTTCTTC
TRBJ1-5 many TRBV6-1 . CASSQDFGHQPQHF TGTGCCAGCAGCCAAGACTTTGGCCATCAGCCCCAGCATTTT
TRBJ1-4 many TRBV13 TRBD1 CASSTGGMEVREKLFF TGTGCCAGCAGCACAGGGGGCATGGAAGTACGGGAAAAACTGTTTTTT